These 27 T cell receptor beta chains came from one sample sequenced in a study of T cells after posttransplantation cyclophosphamide. Repertoires were generated with immunoSEQ multiplex PCR, while TCRdb's copy carries only in-frame clones and drops some. The data hold approximately 20,000 clones, with around 91% observed a single time. Sampled 1 year posttransplant, controls received myeloablative marrow transplants, methotrexate and a calcineurin inhibitor. Sequences were derived from PBMCs, sampled around 370 days after allogeneic stem cell transplant with calcineurin inhibitor and methotrexate. These receptors were obtained from a female patient in her 30s who received an allogeneic stem cell transplant from an unrelated donor, was CMV-positive, and had acute and chronic GVHD. Some of the T cells may derive from the graft donor.

The table lists this clone with a count of one. This chain links TRBV7-2 with TRBJ1-2; 7 nucleotides line up with TRBD1. CDR1 is SGHTA, CDR2 FQGNSA, per germline. CDR3 size: 16 residues. The junction had 10 bases not matched to a gene; V was cut back by 4 bases and J by 2 bases. CDR3 nucleotide sequence: TGTGCCAGCAGCTCATACCAGAACAGGGGAAACTATGGCTACACCTTC. This encodes CASSSYQNRGNYGYTF.

This rearrangement joins TRBV9 to TRBJ2-3; the D is unclear. The V end lost 1 base, the J end lost 0 bases, and 12 bases lay between the germline ends. CDR3 length: 16 residues. Germline CDR1 reads SGDLS; CDR2 reads YYNGEE. CDR3 bases: TGTGCCAGCAGCGTAAGACAAAACCCTAGCACAGATACGCAGTATTTT. It specifies CASSVRQNPSTDTQYF. The whole variable domain, remainder taken from reference TRBV9 and TRBJ2-3, is DSGVTQTPKHLITATGQRVTLRCSPRSGDLSVYWYQQSLDQGLQFLIQYYNGEERAKGNILERFSAQQFPDLHSELNLSSLELGDSALYFCASSVRQNPSTDTQYFGPGTRLTVL.

This chain links TRBV9 with TRBJ2-1, with 8 positions matching TRBD2. Germline V CDR1 and CDR2: SGDLS, YYNGEE. Losses at the gene ends were 4 bases for V and 4 bases for J; bases not matched to a gene: 13. There are 17 residues in the CDR3. CDR3 nucleotide sequence: TGTGCCAGCAGCCCTCGAGCGGGAGCCTTGATTTACAATGAGCAGTTCTTC. It yields the protein CASSPRAGALIYNEQFF.

This chain links TRBV19 with TRBJ1-1, with D possibly matching TRBD1 (5 bases). The germline gives CDR1 LNHDA, CDR2 SQIVND (reference sequence). The germline V and J ends were trimmed by 8 bases and 9 bases, with 10 bases remaining between them. This CDR3 contains 10 residues. The CDR3 reads CASGHPKAFF. The CDR3 DNA is TGTGCCAGTGGACACCCGAAAGCTTTCTTT.

This chain connects TRBV10-2 to TRBJ2-1; 13 nucleotides match TRBD2. The V segment lost 8 bases and the J segment 7 bases; nucleotides outside the gene matches: 8. Germline CDR1 WSHSY, CDR2 SAAADI. This CDR3 comprises 15 residues. The CDR3 DNA reads TGCGCCAGCCGGACTAGCGGGAGTGCCGGGAATGAGCAGTTCTTC. This sequence encodes CASRTSGSAGNEQFF.

This clone was seen just once. The rearrangement joins TRBV4-3 to TRBJ2-2; 11 nucleotides align to TRBD2. The length of the CDR3 is 17 residues. V was clipped by 3 bases and J by 2 bases; unmatched bases: 5. Per the germline V gene, CDR1 is LGHNA and CDR2 is YSLEER. CDR3 region: CASSQLAGGHNTGELFF. The CDR3 DNA sequence: TGCGCCAGCAGCCAGCTAGCGGGAGGACATAACACCGGGGAGCTGTTTTTT.

The rearrangement links TRBV5-6 to TRBJ1-2; no clear D. CDR3 size: 15 residues. Germline CDR1 and CDR2: SGHDT and YYEEEE. V was clipped by 4 bases and J by 4 bases, with 17 bases between them. The CDR3: CASSPGGTVSYGYTF. As DNA, the CDR3 is TGTGCCAGCAGCCCTGGCGGCACGGTTTCCTATGGCTACACCTTC. Drawing the rest from reference TRBV5-6 and TRBJ1-2, the complete variable domain is DAGVTQSPTHLIKTRGQQVTLRCSPKSGHDTVSWYQQALGQGPQFIFQYYEEEERQRGNFPDRFSGHQFPNYSSELNVNALLLGDSALYLCASSPGGTVSYGYTFGSGTRLTVV.

This chain uses TRBV5-1 with TRBJ2-5; possible D gene TRBD2, 6 bases. CDR3 length: 15 amino acids. Trimming took off 0 bases at V and 5 bases at J, with 14 bases between the two ends. The V gene's germline CDR1 is SGHRS and CDR2 YFSETQ. The CDR3 coding sequence is TGCGCCAGCAGCTTGGGGCCAGCTAGCGAGGAGACCCAGTACTTC. It is translated as CASSLGPASEETQYF.

The chain links TRBV5-1 to TRBJ2-4, with 11 positions matching TRBD1. Germline CDR1 SGHRS, CDR2 YFSETQ. V lost 0 bases to trimming and J lost 8 bases; unmatched junction nucleotides: 1. This CDR3 is built from 14 residues. The CDR3 DNA reads TGCGCCAGCAGCTTGGGGGACAGGGGGGACATTCAGTACTTC. This sequence encodes CASSLGDRGDIQYF.

Only one count was recorded for this clone. The CDR3 carries no conserved terminal phenylalanine or tryptophan, so it likely arises from a read error. J is TRBJ1-2 and V is TRBV15; TRBD1 is a possible D gene (6 bases). V was pared by 0 bases and J by 8 bases, with 19 bases between. The V gene's germline CDR1 is LNHNV and CDR2 YYDKDF (reference sequence). The CDR3 consists of 16 residues. CDR3 loop: CATSRETGPTLKGYTL. CDR3 DNA: TGTGCCACCAGCAGAGAAACAGGGCCCACTTTGAAGGGCTACACCCTC.

The genes are TRBV11-2 and TRBJ2-1; D remains ambiguous. CDR1 is SGHAT and CDR2 is FQNNGV in the germline V gene. Trimming took 4 bases from V and 3 from J, leaving 7 bases between them. CDR3 length equals 13 residues. The DNA of the CDR3 is TGTGCCAGCAGCTCCACTGTCTACAATGAGCAGTTCTTC. Protein sequence: CASSSTVYNEQFF.

A note on this clone: The junction does not match germline at one end; this may be a read error. Other DNA variants within this sample encode the same CDR3. The CDR3 is CASSAEREMVLEFF. CDR3 DNA sequence: TGTGCTAGCAGTGCTGAGCGGGAGATGGTCTTGGAGTTCTTC. The chain carries TRBV6-1 and TRBJ2-1; 8 bases map to TRBD2. The CDR3 consists of 14 residues. Germline V lookup: CDR1 MNHNS, CDR2 SASEGT.

The chain uses TRBV11-2 and TRBJ2-3; D may be TRBD2 (5 bases). The germline V and J ends were trimmed by 1 base and 0 bases, with 8 bases remaining between them. CDR1 and CDR2 from the germline V gene are SGHAT and FQNNGV. The CDR3 length is 15 residues. CDR3 sequence reads: CASSLAGFSTDTQYF. CDR3 sequence (DNA): TGTGCCAGCAGCTTAGCGGGATTCAGCACAGATACGCAGTATTTT.

This CDR3 is CASSLIGPGRTAGAFF. The CDR3, as DNA: TGTGCCAGCAGCTTAATCGGGCCAGGGCGCACAGCAGGCGCTTTCTTT. The J gene is TRBJ1-1, the V gene TRBV11-3; possibly TRBD1 for D (5 bases). Germline V lookup: CDR1 SGHNT, CDR2 YENEEA. V shed 2 bases and J shed 11 bases, with 24 bases lying between them. The CDR3 consists of 16 residues.

J is TRBJ1-1 and V is TRBV20-1, with a weak D call TRBD1 (5 bases). V was clipped by 6 bases and J by 7 bases, with 12 bases between them. CDR1 and CDR2 from the germline V gene are DFQATT and SNEGSKA (reference sequence). The CDR3 contains 11 residues. The CDR3 sequence is CSARGGYEAFF. The CDR3 DNA is TGCAGTGCCCGGGGGGGGTATGAAGCTTTCTTT.

This rearrangement joins TRBV6-1 to TRBJ1-2; D ambiguous. V was clipped by 2 bases and J by 7 bases, with 14 bases between them. This CDR3 spans 14 amino acids. CDR1 MNHNS and CDR2 SASEGT come from the germline V gene. The CDR3 nucleotides read TGTGCCAGCAGTGAATGGTCCGGAGCTGCTGGCTACACCTTC. Its translation: CASSEWSGAAGYTF.

Only one count was recorded for this clone. The J gene is TRBJ1-2, the V gene TRBV9; the D gene is possibly TRBD1 (6 bases). The length of the CDR3 is 16 residues. V dropped 1 base and J dropped 6 bases, with 19 bases sitting between them. Germline CDR1 and CDR2: SGDLS and YYNGEE. CDR3 amino acids: CASSVRITTGLDGYTF. CDR3 sequence (DNA): TGTGCCAGCAGCGTAAGAATCACCACAGGGCTGGATGGCTACACCTTC.

The V and J genes are TRBV5-1 and TRBJ1-2; tentatively, D is TRBD1 (5 bases). V was trimmed by 1 base and J by 8 bases, leaving 18 bases between them. Germline loops: CDR1 SGHRS, CDR2 YFSETQ. This CDR3 is built from 15 residues. The CDR3 DNA reads as TGCGCCAGCAGCTTGCGGAGGGGCGCCGGGAGCGGCTACACCTTC. Amino acid sequence: CASSLRRGAGSGYTF.

V gene TRBV5-1 combines with J gene TRBJ2-1; 16 bases are a match to TRBD2. With 3 bases clipped from V and 9 bases from J, the junction kept 6 bases outside the gene matches. Looked up from germline, CDR1 is SGHRS and CDR2 is YFSETQ. The CDR3 sequence is 16 residues long. The CDR3 is CASSSGTSGRGFEQFF. The CDR3 DNA reads TGCGCCAGCAGCTCGGGGACTAGCGGGAGGGGTTTTGAGCAGTTCTTC. Together with reference TRBV5-1 and TRBJ2-1, the CDR3 gives the full variable domain: KAGVTQTPRYLIKTRGQQVTLSCSPISGHRSVSWYQQTPGQGLQFLFEYFSETQRNKGNFPGRFSGRQFSNSRSEMNVSTLELGDSALYLCASSSGTSGRGFEQFFGPGTRLTVL.

The chain has TRBV5-1 and TRBJ2-5; 12 bases are shared with TRBD2. The CDR3 runs to 16 residues. Losses at the gene ends were 7 bases for V and 4 bases for J; bases not matched to a gene: 11. CDR1 and CDR2 (germline): SGHRS, YFSETQ. The CDR3 sequence: CASEGVSSGRGETQYF. Here the CDR3 DNA reads TGCGCCAGCGAGGGCGTCTCTAGCGGGAGGGGAGAGACCCAGTACTTC.

The V gene is TRBV27, the J gene TRBJ1-2, with D unclear. Germline-derived CDR1 and CDR2 are MNHEY and SMNVEV (reference sequence). This CDR3 has 15 amino acids. Trimming cost V 3 bases and J 3 bases, with 14 bases left between them. The CDR3 is CASSFKAPSYYGYTF. The DNA of the CDR3 is TGTGCCAGCAGTTTTAAAGCCCCAAGCTACTATGGCTACACCTTC.

V is TRBV19 and J is TRBJ1-1, with 7 bases matching TRBD1. CDR3 length: 14 amino acids. The junction had 5 bases not matched to a gene; V was cut back by 7 bases and J by 0 bases. CDR1 is LNHDA, CDR2 SQIVND, per germline (reference sequence). The DNA for the CDR3 is TGTGCCAGTACCCCGACAGGGATGAACACTGAAGCTTTCTTT. Translating it yields CASTPTGMNTEAFF.

V gene TRBV7-2 combines with J gene TRBJ1-5, with 8 bases matching TRBD1. The CDR3 consists of 15 residues. The trim removed 5 bases at V and 0 bases at J, leaving 3 bases unmatched. Per the germline V gene, CDR1 is SGHTA and CDR2 is FQGNSA. In nucleotides, the CDR3 is TGTGCCAGCAGCCGTGACAGGGGTAGCAATCAGCCCCAGCATTTT. Its translation is CASSRDRGSNQPQHF.

This chain links TRBV29-1 with TRBJ1-1; a possible D gene is TRBD1 (5 bases). Germline V gene sequence: CDR1 SQVTM, CDR2 ANQGSEA. This CDR3 region has 13 residues. V lost 6 bases to trimming and J lost 0 bases, with 11 bases between them. The CDR3, as DNA: TGCAGCGTATTGGACACTTTGAACACTGAAGCTTTCTTT. Protein sequence: CSVLDTLNTEAFF.

V usage is TRBV6-5 and J usage is TRBJ1-1; D is perhaps TRBD1 (5 bases). Germline CDR1 and CDR2: MNHEY and SVGAGI. Trimming removed 0 bases from V and 3 bases from J, with 14 bases in between. The CDR3 has 16 amino acids. CDR3 amino acids: CASSYSTVTSDTEAFF. For the CDR3, the DNA is TGTGCCAGCAGTTACTCGACAGTCACGTCGGACACTGAAGCTTTCTTT.

The rearrangement joins TRBV15 to TRBJ1-5; D not certain. Germline CDR1 reads LNHNV; CDR2 reads YYDKDF (reference sequence). The CDR3 loop spans 16 amino acids. V lost 0 bases, J lost 4 bases, and 13 bases lay in between. The CDR3 DNA follows: TGTGCCACCAGCAGAGATTTCGAACAGAGTAATCAGCCCCAGCATTTT. The encoded protein is CATSRDFEQSNQPQHF.

The V gene is TRBV6-1, the J gene TRBJ1-6; D not certain. The germline V and J ends were trimmed by 2 bases and 4 bases, with 15 bases remaining between them. CDR1 and CDR2 (germline): MNHNS, SASEGT. CDR3 length: 17 amino acids. The CDR3 DNA sequence: TGTGCCAGCAGTGAATCCATCCCCCCGGGGTATAATTCACCCCTCCACTTT. It specifies CASSESIPPGYNSPLHF.